This TCR beta chain was sequenced during a study of blood T cell repertoires in COVID-19. Overall study: The United States, Italy and Spain supplied acute and convalescent COVID-19 samples. In each case, the material was cDNA or gDNA derived from T cells, B-cell-depleted T cells, or PBMCs.

Per the original methods: Using reference gene primer amplification, nucleated cell counts were estimated. The table came from immunoSEQ multiplex PCR; TCRdb's copy has only in-frame clones and leaves some out. The D gene and trimming were derived from the DNA, and the V and J assignments and clone size from that table. The sample consists of under 85,000 clones, 70% to 90% of them appearing once. This CDR3 comprises 14 residues. Germline V gene data show CDR1 as LNHDA and CDR2 as SQIVND (reference sequence). The V and J ends lost 6 bases and 4 bases respectively, with 15 bases between them. The receptor's source is a middle-aged man with COVID-19, enrolled during active disease. The sequencing sample was made of peripheral blood. The genes are TRBV19 and TRBJ1-2; D is ambiguous. The CDR3 DNA sequence: TGTGCCAGTAGGACGGGTTCCACCCCCTATGGCTACACCTTC. Its protein product is CASRTGSTPYGYTF.